This T cell receptor beta chain was sequenced in a study of Ad26.COV2.S vaccination and SARS-CoV-2 variants. Study outcomes and limitations: Breadth and depth estimates from TCRs may understate total T cell responses. Considerable breadth of spike-specific CD8+ and CD4+ T cell responses has reportedly been documented following vaccination. Vaccinees displayed broader spike-specific TCR repertoires than placebo recipients. People who got the vaccine or the placebo had similar non-spike TCR breadth.

As to this clone: Its cognate antigen is unknown.

Sequencing used immunoSEQ multiplex PCR; TCRdb keeps in-frame clones, though not all of them. Among some 45,000 clones listed, around 83% were seen once. Germline V gene sequence: CDR1 SGHKS, CDR2 YYEKEE (reference sequence). The CDR3 has 18 residues. Unmatched junction bases numbered 13, after V lost 2 bases and J lost 3 bases. The source was peripheral blood, collected after recovery from COVID-19. This receptor was identified in a human donor who had recovered from COVID-19. The V call is TRBV5-5, the J call TRBJ1-5; 8 nucleotides match TRBD1. The CDR3 spells CASSLRVGTGFLNQPQHF. The CDR3 DNA reads as TGTGCCAGCAGCTTAAGAGTCGGGACAGGATTTCTCAATCAGCCCCAGCATTTT.